This T cell receptor beta chain was sequenced during a study of tumor and adjacent non-tumor tissue in lung cancer. RNA was extracted from bulk tissue without any cell sorting. A modified ARM-PCR protocol with three rounds of nested PCR amplified TCRbeta. TCRdb re-derived calls from the multiplex PCR reads in MiXCR, one entry per CDR3 protein. The table includes about 68,000 distinct CDR3 sequences, approximately 63% detected once. Germline V gene lookup returns CDR1 SEHNR and CDR2 FQNEAQ (reference sequence). V dropped 1 base and J dropped 15; count of bases not matched to a gene: 10. The CDR3 consists of 14 residues.

This receptor was identified in a man aged 45 to 65 with non-small cell lung cancer. The chain carries TRBV7-9 and TRBJ2-1; 9 positions agree with TRBD2. Sequences were obtained from lung tumor tissue. DNA for the CDR3: TGTGCCAGCAGCTTAGGGACGGTGGCGGGAGGGGTGTTCTTC. It encodes CASSLGTVAGGVFF.